These T cell receptor beta chains were read from a single sample in a study of Graves' ophthalmopathy and Graves' hyperthyroidism. TCRdb recomputed calls from the multiplex PCR reads with MiXCR, one row per CDR3 protein. The sample lists 360,000 or so distinct CDR3 sequences; about 16% were seen once. Source material: peripheral blood. Receptors originate from a woman aged 18-30 years with Graves' ophthalmopathy. Each CDR3 is given with its conserved first and last residue. Fields, in order: J gene, clone size, D gene, V gene, CDR3 protein, CDR3 DNA. A D gene is named only where the DNA matches it firmly. Only part of the rows carry a size: once, few, many, or a class if the clone is expanded.

TRBJ2-7 many TRBD1 TRBV20-1 CSARGQGVTYEQYF TGCAGTGCTAGAGGACAGGGAGTGACCTACGAGCAGTACTTC
TRBJ2-7 many TRBD1 TRBV27 CASSFSGGELSYEQYF TGTGCCAGCAGTTTCTCAGGGGGCGAACTCTCCTACGAGCAGTACTTC
TRBJ2-2 many . TRBV29-1 CSVVTPGELFF TGCAGCGTTGTAACTCCCGGGGAGCTGTTTTTT
TRBJ1-1 many . TRBV20-1 CSARGDQGLNTEAFF TGCAGTGCTAGAGGAGACCAAGGGTTGAACACTGAAGCTTTCTTT
TRBJ2-2 many TRBD1 TRBV20-1 CSAIRQGVNTGELFF TGCAGTGCTATCCGACAGGGGGTAAACACCGGGGAGCTGTTTTTT
TRBJ1-6 many . TRBV3-1 CASSLTGSGPPLHF TGTGCCAGCAGCCTCACAGGGTCGGGACCACCCCTCCACTTT
TRBJ1-1 many . TRBV20-1 CSARGGVIGTEAFF TGCAGTGCTAGGGGCGGGGTTATAGGCACTGAAGCTTTCTTT
TRBJ2-5 . . TRBV7-9 CASSLAAEMETQYF TGTGCCAGCAGCTTAGCGGCAGAAATGGAGACCCAGTACTTC
TRBJ2-7 many . TRBV29-1 CSVTDPRRNYEQYF TGCAGCGTGACCGACCCCCGAAGAAATTACGAGCAGTACTTC
TRBJ1-1 many . TRBV12-5 CASGLVLGRANTEAFF TGTGCTAGTGGTTTGGTACTTGGCAGAGCGAACACTGAAGCTTTCTTT
TRBJ1-1 many . TRBV29-1 CSVVGVMNTEAFF TGCAGCGTTGTCGGAGTAATGAACACTGAAGCTTTCTTT
TRBJ2-7 many . TRBV30 CAWSSGSSYEQYF TGTGCCTGGAGTAGCGGTAGCTCCTACGAGCAGTACTTC
TRBJ1-5 many TRBD1 TRBV30 CAWNRGDNQPQHF TGTGCCTGGAACAGGGGGGATAATCAGCCCCAGCATTTT
TRBJ2-5 many TRBD1 TRBV6-2/TRBV6-3 CASRPGQGGGETQYF TGTGCCAGCAGACCGGGACAGGGTGGAGGAGAGACCCAGTACTTC
TRBJ1-3 many TRBD1 TRBV6-1 CASSGTGGVSGNTIYF TGTGCCAGCAGTGGGACAGGGGGAGTCTCTGGAAACACCATATATTTT
TRBJ1-2 many . TRBV6-5 CASTIDRNYGYTF TGTGCCAGCACCATCGACAGGAACTATGGCTACACCTTC
TRBJ2-2 many TRBD2 TRBV11-2 CAYSGRAAANTGELFF TGCGCTTATAGCGGGAGGGCCGCGGCGAACACCGGGGAGCTGTTTTTT
TRBJ2-2 many . TRBV12-3/TRBV12-4 CAFLTGELFF TGTGCCTTCCTCACCGGGGAGCTGTTTTTT